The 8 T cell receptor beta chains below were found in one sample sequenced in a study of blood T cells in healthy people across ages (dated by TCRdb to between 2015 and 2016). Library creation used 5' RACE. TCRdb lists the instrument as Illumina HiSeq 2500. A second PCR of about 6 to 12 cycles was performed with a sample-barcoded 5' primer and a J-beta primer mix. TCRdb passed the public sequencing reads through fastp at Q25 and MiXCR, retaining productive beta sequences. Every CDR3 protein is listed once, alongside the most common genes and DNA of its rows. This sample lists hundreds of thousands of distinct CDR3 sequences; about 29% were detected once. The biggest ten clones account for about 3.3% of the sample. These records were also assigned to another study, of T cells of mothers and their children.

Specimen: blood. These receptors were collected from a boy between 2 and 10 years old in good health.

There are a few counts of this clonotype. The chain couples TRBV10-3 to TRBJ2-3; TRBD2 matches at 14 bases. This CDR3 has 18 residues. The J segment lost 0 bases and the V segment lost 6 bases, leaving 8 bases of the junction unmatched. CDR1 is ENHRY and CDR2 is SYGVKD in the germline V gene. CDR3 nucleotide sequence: TGTGCCATCAGCCCCGGGACTAGCGGGGGAGCTAGCACAGATACGCAGTATTTT. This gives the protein CAISPGTSGGASTDTQYF.

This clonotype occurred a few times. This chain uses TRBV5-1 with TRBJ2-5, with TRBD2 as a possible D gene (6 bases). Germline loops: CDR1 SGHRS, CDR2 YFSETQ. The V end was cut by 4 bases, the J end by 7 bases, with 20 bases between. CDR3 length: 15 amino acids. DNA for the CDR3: TGCGCCAGCAGCCTGACGGGTGAGACTAGTAGGACCCAGTACTTC. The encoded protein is CASSLTGETSRTQYF.

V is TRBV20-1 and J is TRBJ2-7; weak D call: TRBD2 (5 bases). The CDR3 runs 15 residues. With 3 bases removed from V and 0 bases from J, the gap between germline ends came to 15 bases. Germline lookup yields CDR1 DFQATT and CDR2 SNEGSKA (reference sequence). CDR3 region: CSARPAHDYSYEQYF. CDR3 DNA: TGCAGTGCTAGGCCCGCCCATGACTACTCCTACGAGCAGTACTTC.

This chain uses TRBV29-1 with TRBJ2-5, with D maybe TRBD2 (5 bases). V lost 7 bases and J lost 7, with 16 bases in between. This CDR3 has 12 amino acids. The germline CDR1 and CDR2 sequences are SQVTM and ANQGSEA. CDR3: CSAQLGLGTQYF. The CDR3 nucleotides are TGCAGCGCCCAACTAGGCCTCGGGACCCAGTACTTC.

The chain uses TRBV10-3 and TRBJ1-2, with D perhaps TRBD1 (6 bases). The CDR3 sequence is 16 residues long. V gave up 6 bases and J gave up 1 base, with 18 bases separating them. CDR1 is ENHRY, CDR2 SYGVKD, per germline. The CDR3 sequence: CAISAGGRSFNYGYTF. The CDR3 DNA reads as TGTGCCATCAGCGCCGGGGGCCGTTCCTTTAACTATGGCTACACCTTC.

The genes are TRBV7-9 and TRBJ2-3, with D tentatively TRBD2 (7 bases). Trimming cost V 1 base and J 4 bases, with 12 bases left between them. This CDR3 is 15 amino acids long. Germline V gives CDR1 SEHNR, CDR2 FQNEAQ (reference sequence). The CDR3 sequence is CASSLEAGAADTQYF. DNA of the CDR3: TGTGCCAGCAGCTTAGAGGCGGGGGCCGCAGATACGCAGTATTTT.

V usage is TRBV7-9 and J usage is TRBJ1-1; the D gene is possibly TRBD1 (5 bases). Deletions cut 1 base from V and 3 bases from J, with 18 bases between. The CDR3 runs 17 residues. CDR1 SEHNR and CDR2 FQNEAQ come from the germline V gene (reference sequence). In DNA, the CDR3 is TGTGCCAGCAGCTTAGTGGGCGGGGGAAGGATTGACACTGAAGCTTTCTTT. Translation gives CASSLVGGGRIDTEAFF.

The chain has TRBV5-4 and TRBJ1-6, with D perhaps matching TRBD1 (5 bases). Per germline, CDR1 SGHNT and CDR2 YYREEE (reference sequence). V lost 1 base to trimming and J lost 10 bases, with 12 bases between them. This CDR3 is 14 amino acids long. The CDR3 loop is CASSLSGPRSPLHF. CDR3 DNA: TGTGCCAGCAGCTTGTCAGGGCCGAGGTCACCCCTCCACTTT.